A single sample gave rise to the 30 T cell receptor beta chains below, sequenced in a study of cytomegalovirus exposure and HLA in healthy donors. This PCR relied on a set of 60 Vbeta primers and 13 Jbeta primers. The protocol was immunoSEQ multiplex PCR, while the TCRdb copy is restricted to in-frame clones and leaves out a portion. The sample comprises 85,000 to 100,000 clones, around 83% of which are singletons, and approximately 4% rests with the top ten. The sequenced sample consisted of PBMCs. Receptors originate from a female donor in good health and CMV-seropositive.

Notes on this clone: An end of the junction does not agree with germline; a read error may underlie this. The V call is TRBV6-1, the J call TRBJ1-2; D perhaps matches TRBD1 (5 bases). Per the germline V gene, CDR1 is MNHNS and CDR2 is SASEGT. The CDR3 covers 15 residues. The CDR3 DNA reads TGTGCCAGCAGTGAAGGGGCAGGGAGGAACTATGGCTACCCCTTC. Its translation: CASSEGAGRNYGYPF.

The chain has TRBV13 and TRBJ1-5; D unresolved. CDR3 length: 15 amino acids. V was cut by 4 bases and J by 5 bases, with 15 bases left in between. Germline loops: CDR1 PRHDT, CDR2 FYEKMQ (reference sequence). The CDR3 DNA follows: TGTGCCAGCAGCTCCTCTGGGCATAGTGATCAGCCCCAGCATTTT. Encoded protein: CASSSSGHSDQPQHF.

V and J are TRBV5-5 and TRBJ2-2; possibly TRBD1 for D (6 bases). The CDR3 sequence is 16 residues long. The germline CDR1 and CDR2 sequences are SGHKS and YYEKEE (reference sequence). V lost 1 base and J 6 bases, leaving 16 bases between the germline ends. The CDR3 nucleotides read TGTGCCAGCAGCTTGTTAGGGGGTGTTGTGTCCGGGGAGCTGTTTTTT. Translation gives CASSLLGGVVSGELFF.

This chain joins TRBV7-9 and TRBJ1-1, with 9 nucleotides matching TRBD1. The V segment lost 5 bases and the J segment 0 bases; nucleotides outside the gene matches: 7. The CDR3 length is 16 residues. Germline values: CDR1 SEHNR, CDR2 FQNEAQ (reference sequence). Here the CDR3 DNA reads TGTGCCAGCAGCACGATGGACAGGGGAATGAACACTGAAGCTTTCTTT. Translating it yields CASSTMDRGMNTEAFF.

The genes are TRBV6-1 and TRBJ1-5, with 7 bases aligning to TRBD1. The V gene end was trimmed by 7 bases and the J gene end by 0 bases; junction bases not matched to a gene: 6. Germline loops: CDR1 MNHNS, CDR2 SASEGT. The CDR3 totals 15 residues. Here the CDR3 reads CASIEDRLSNQPQHF. In DNA form, the CDR3 reads TGTGCCAGCATCGAGGACAGGCTTAGCAATCAGCCCCAGCATTTT.

V gene TRBV28 combines with J gene TRBJ1-5; the D is unclear. V gave up 5 bases and J gave up 3 bases, with 8 bases separating them. CDR1 is MDHEN and CDR2 is SYDVKM in the germline V gene. The CDR3 is 13 residues long. CDR3 coding DNA: TGTGCCAGCAGTCGGGGTTACAATCAGCCCCAGCATTTT. This translates into CASSRGYNQPQHF.

Comment on this clone: Other DNA sequences from this sample encode an identical CDR3 as well. This chain connects TRBV7-9 to TRBJ2-1, with a weak D call TRBD2 (7 bases). Trimming took off 6 bases at V and 7 bases at J, with 10 bases between the two ends. In germline, CDR1 is SEHNR, CDR2 FQNEAQ (reference sequence). The CDR3 totals 12 residues. The CDR3 DNA follows: TGTGCCAGCAGTAGGGGGGGAAATGAGCAGTTCTTC. Its translation is CASSRGGNEQFF.

This chain links TRBV6-1 with TRBJ2-3; tentatively, D is TRBD2 (6 bases). CDR3 length equals 15 residues. V lost 4 bases, J lost 5 bases, and 16 bases lay in between. Germline V gene data show CDR1 as MNHNS and CDR2 as SASEGT. Here the CDR3 reads CASSVFMGGGDTQYF. CDR3 sequence (DNA): TGTGCCAGCAGTGTATTTATGGGGGGAGGAGATACGCAGTATTTT.

In its sample, this clone was seen a few times. The rearrangement joins TRBV28 to TRBJ2-7, with 8 bases lining up with TRBD2. The trim removed 5 bases at V and 2 bases at J, leaving 8 bases unmatched. CDR1 is MDHEN and CDR2 is SYDVKM in the germline V gene. The CDR3 covers 15 residues. CDR3 sequence (DNA): TGTGCCAGCAGTCTACTAGCGGAGGGGACCTACGAGCAGTACTTC. It is translated as CASSLLAEGTYEQYF.

The rearrangement uses TRBV6-5 and TRBJ2-3; 10 bases line up with TRBD2. The germline V gene encodes CDR1 MNHEY and CDR2 SVGAGI. CDR3 size: 16 residues. After removal of 2 bases from V and 1 base from J, the junction contained 3 bases not matched to a gene. In DNA form, the CDR3 reads TGTGCCAGCAGTTACGAGCGGGAGGGCCGCACAGATACGCAGTATTTT. Translated: CASSYEREGRTDTQYF.

The chain carries TRBV9 and TRBJ2-1, with 12 bases identical to TRBD2. The CDR3 length is 15 residues. Losses at the gene ends were 0 bases for V and 9 bases for J; bases not matched to a gene: 4. Germline CDR1 SGDLS, CDR2 YYNGEE. The CDR3 DNA sequence: TGTGCCAGCAGCGTAGCTAGCGGGAGGGCCAGTGAGCAGTTCTTC. This codes for CASSVASGRASEQFF. Filled out from reference TRBV9 and TRBJ2-1, the complete variable domain reads DSGVTQTPKHLITATGQRVTLRCSPRSGDLSVYWYQQSLDQGLQFLIQYYNGEERAKGNILERFSAQQFPDLHSELNLSSLELGDSALYFCASSVASGRASEQFFGPGTRLTVL.

V is TRBV2 and J is TRBJ1-1, with 7 bases fitting TRBD1. CDR3 length: 14 residues. V shed 4 bases, J shed 7 bases, and the junction held 9 bases outside the gene matches. In germline, CDR1 is SNHLY, CDR2 FYNNEI. The CDR3 here is CASSVGTVRIEAFF. As DNA, the CDR3 is TGTGCCAGCAGTGTCGGGACAGTAAGAATTGAAGCTTTCTTT.

The chain uses TRBV2 and TRBJ1-5, with D possibly TRBD1 on 6 matching bases. The ends were cut back, 7 bases at V and 0 bases at J, with 16 bases in the middle. Looked up from germline, CDR1 is SNHLY and CDR2 is FYNNEI. The length of the CDR3 is 16 residues. The CDR3 DNA reads TGTGCCAGCACATCGGACAGCAAATATAGCAATCAGCCCCAGCATTTT. Its translation: CASTSDSKYSNQPQHF.

This clone came up once. The chain links TRBV4-1 to TRBJ2-1; 10 nucleotides agree with TRBD2. The junction had 11 bases not matched to a gene; V was cut back by 0 bases and J by 3 bases. CDR1 is MGHRA, CDR2 YSYEKL, per germline. This CDR3 contains 19 residues. DNA of the CDR3: TGCGCCAGCAGCCAAGATTTTTATTTTCGGACTAGCGGCTACAATGAGCAGTTCTTC. It yields the protein CASSQDFYFRTSGYNEQFF.

The CDR3 DNA sequence: TGTGCCAGCAGCCAAGAAGAGCGGTCACCCCTCCACTTT. Translation gives CASSQEERSPLHF. The rearrangement uses TRBV14 and TRBJ1-6; the D is unclear. Per the germline V gene, CDR1 is SGHDN and CDR2 is FVKESK. CDR3 length: 13 residues. The V end lost 0 bases, the J end lost 10 bases, and 7 bases lay between the germline ends.

The V call is TRBV7-9, the J call TRBJ2-2; D might be TRBD1 (6 bases). In germline, CDR1 is SEHNR, CDR2 FQNEAQ (reference sequence). The CDR3 spans 16 residues. V shed 3 bases and J shed 4 bases, with 15 bases lying between them. The CDR3 protein is CASSFDPGQRTGELFF. CDR3 DNA: TGTGCCAGCAGCTTCGACCCAGGACAGCGCACCGGGGAGCTGTTTTTT.

The table lists this clone with a few counts. The chain uses TRBV10-3 and TRBJ2-5; 8 bases are a match to TRBD2. CDR1 is ENHRY, CDR2 SYGVKD, per germline. CDR3 length equals 14 residues. V trimming: 3 bases; J trimming: 3 bases; junction bases outside the gene matches: 3. CDR3 sequence reads: CAISDSLAEETQYF. CDR3 DNA sequence: TGTGCCATCAGTGATTCACTAGCGGAAGAGACCCAGTACTTC.

About this clone itself: Other DNA variants within this sample encode the same CDR3. The chain links TRBV9 to TRBJ2-7, with 10 nucleotides matching TRBD2. Germline CDR1 is SGDLS and CDR2 is YYNGEE. This CDR3 has 14 amino acids. V lost 0 bases and J lost 4; bases outside the gene matches: 1. In DNA, the CDR3 is TGTGCCAGCAGCGTAGCTAGCGGGGGTTACGAGCAGTACTTC. Its protein product is CASSVASGGYEQYF. Full variable domain (missing parts from reference TRBV9 and TRBJ2-7): DSGVTQTPKHLITATGQRVTLRCSPRSGDLSVYWYQQSLDQGLQFLIQYYNGEERAKGNILERFSAQQFPDLHSELNLSSLELGDSALYFCASSVASGGYEQYFGPGTRLTVT.

The rearrangement links TRBV6-5 to TRBJ1-5; 8 positions agree with TRBD1. Per germline, CDR1 MNHEY and CDR2 SVGAGI. The length of the CDR3 is 13 residues. The junction had 2 bases not matched to a gene; V was cut back by 8 bases and J by 2 bases. CDR3 coding DNA: TGTGCCAGCTCGACAGGGGGCAATCAGCCCCAGCATTTT. It yields the protein CASSTGGNQPQHF.

The count of this clone is one. J is TRBJ2-7 and V is TRBV18, with 9 bases matching TRBD1. The CDR3 runs 15 residues. CDR1 is KGHSH and CDR2 is LQKENI in the germline V gene. The V segment lost 1 base and the J segment 7 bases; nucleotides outside the gene matches: 8. CDR3 nucleotide sequence: TGTGCCAGCTCACCACTGGGACAGGGACAGCAGGAGCAGTACTTC. As protein: CASSPLGQGQQEQYF.

The chain couples TRBV27 to TRBJ2-7; 7 bases are a match to TRBD1. This CDR3 has 18 residues. The germline V gene encodes CDR1 MNHEY and CDR2 SMNVEV (reference sequence). V shed 5 bases and J 0 bases; nucleotides not matched to a gene: 16. The CDR3 bases are TGTGCCAGCAGTAAGATCCGGGACAGTGCCGCTCCCTCCTACGAGCAGTACTTC. Protein product: CASSKIRDSAAPSYEQYF.

The rearrangement links TRBV5-1 to TRBJ2-2; perhaps TRBD1 as D (5 bases). V gave up 2 bases and J gave up 5 bases, with 10 bases separating them. The CDR3 covers 14 residues. Germline V gene data show CDR1 as SGHRS and CDR2 as YFSETQ. The CDR3 DNA sequence: TGCGCCAGCAGCTTCACGACAGAGACCGGGGAGCTGTTTTTT. As protein: CASSFTTETGELFF.

Here the CDR3 reads CASSFRTGERYIQYF. CDR3 nucleotides: TGTGCCAGCAGCTTTCGGACAGGGGAGAGATACATTCAGTACTTC. The chain links TRBV7-2 to TRBJ2-4, with 9 bases that match TRBD1. The CDR3 covers 15 residues. The V and J ends lost 3 bases and 8 bases, in that order; junction bases with no gene match: 8. Germline lookup yields CDR1 SGHTA and CDR2 FQGNSA.

This rearrangement joins TRBV5-4 to TRBJ2-7; D is unclear. V was trimmed by 2 bases and J by 6 bases, leaving 6 bases between them. There are 11 residues in the CDR3. Germline V gives CDR1 SGHNT, CDR2 YYREEE (reference sequence). The CDR3 region has the DNA TGTGCCAGCAGCTTCGGTGGCGAGCAGTACTTC. It codes for CASSFGGEQYF.

This clone was seen just once. This rearrangement joins TRBV9 to TRBJ2-5; D gene uncertain. The CDR3 sequence is 14 residues long. The V end was cut by 0 bases, the J end by 0 bases, with 6 bases between. Germline-derived CDR1 and CDR2 are SGDLS and YYNGEE. Here the CDR3 DNA reads TGTGCCAGCAGCGTAGGTTCTTACCAAGAGACCCAGTACTTC. It codes for CASSVGSYQETQYF.

V is TRBV6-5 and J is TRBJ2-5, with D possibly matching TRBD1 (6 bases). V lost 5 bases and J 6 bases, leaving 13 bases between the germline ends. CDR1 MNHEY and CDR2 SVGAGI come from the germline V gene. The CDR3 is 13 amino acids. The CDR3 region has the DNA TGTGCCAGCAGTCGGGACATAAGCAAGACCCAGTACTTC. As protein: CASSRDISKTQYF.

The gene calls are TRBV29-1 and TRBJ2-3, with D possibly matching TRBD2 (5 bases). Germline lookup yields CDR1 SQVTM and CDR2 ANQGSEA. V lost 4 bases to trimming and J lost 1 base, with 21 bases between them. This CDR3 contains 17 residues. The CDR3 DNA reads as TGCAGCGTTGTATTTTACAGCCGGAAGGAGGGCACAGATACGCAGTATTTT. It yields the protein CSVVFYSRKEGTDTQYF.

The rearrangement uses TRBV6-1 and TRBJ1-2, with 8 bases fitting TRBD1. The CDR3 sequence is 15 residues long. Germline CDR1 is MNHNS and CDR2 is SASEGT. J gave up 6 bases and V 4 bases, and 10 bases lay outside the gene matches. The DNA of the CDR3 is TGTGCCAGCAGTGTCAGAGACAGGGGAGGCGATGGCTACACCTTC. It specifies CASSVRDRGGDGYTF.

Written as DNA, the CDR3 is TGTGCCAGTAGTATAGTACCACTCTTTGATGGCTACACCTTC. Its translation: CASSIVPLFDGYTF. This chain uses TRBV19 with TRBJ1-2; D uncertain. Between the trimmed V and J ends, which lost 1 base and 6 bases, there was a span of 12 bases. CDR1 and CDR2 from the germline V gene are LNHDA and SQIVND (reference sequence). CDR3 length: 14 residues.

The chain has TRBV19 and TRBJ1-3, with D possibly matching TRBD1 (6 bases). The germline V gene encodes CDR1 LNHDA and CDR2 SQIVND (reference sequence). Trimming stripped 7 bases from V and 1 base from J, with 14 bases between. CDR3 size: 15 residues. CDR3 coding DNA: TGTGCCAGTATCCTGAGAGGACAGTCTGGAAACACCATATATTTT. It is translated as CASILRGQSGNTIYF.